This T cell receptor (beta chain) was sequenced for a study of T-cell reconstitution after alpha-beta-depleted transplantation in children. Preparation of the TCRbeta library used unique molecular identifiers. TCRdb re-analysed the PCR reads in MiXCR, keeping a single row per CDR3 protein. This sample has about 200,000 distinct CDR3 sequences, with more than 14% found just once. The sequences come from PBMCs from the stem cell graft donor, collected from the stem cell graft. This sequence was found in a human donor who donated a stem cell graft to a child with acute lymphoblastic leukemia.

CDR3 nucleotides: TGTGCCAGCAGTGTACTAGCGGGAGGGTCGAGCTCCTACAATGAGCAGTTCTTC. It is translated as CASSVLAGGSSSYNEQFF. The chain couples TRBV12-3 or TRBV12-4 to TRBJ2-1; 13 nucleotides align to TRBD2. V was pared by 5 bases and J by 0 bases, with 7 bases of the junction left unmatched. There are 18 residues in the CDR3.